This record looks at one T cell receptor beta chain sequence and its context. Its target antigen remains unknown. Each CD8+ T cell subset was flow-sorted in triplicate, and 250,000 to 350,000 cells per subset were placed directly into RLT lysis buffer. Using standard density gradient centrifugation, peripheral blood mononuclear cells were isolated from buffy coats. An RNeasy Mini Kit was used to extract total RNA from the sorted cells. Sequencing used a NextSeq 550. The Human TCR Profiling Kit (MiLaboratory) was used to make UMI-labeled 5' RACE TRB cDNA libraries. cDNA synthesis used the entire amount of extracted RNA, and PCR amplification then used the entire amount of cDNA produced. Libraries were prepared in parallel using an identical number of PCR cycles. As for the original processing: MIGEC and MiXCR extracted about 53,000 +/- 10,000 unique UMI-labeled TRB cDNA molecules per library, requiring at least two reads per UMI. On average, each library contained approximately 40,000 +/- 10,000 functional in-frame TRB CDR3 nucleotide clonotypes without stop codons. After each sample was downsampled to 5000 UMI-labeled TRB molecules, VDJtools was used to calculate diversity metrics such as normalized Shannon-Wiener and Chao1. Clonotype-size-weighted physicochemical properties of the central five CDR3 residues (interaction energy, strength, volume and Kidera factor 4) were computed in VDJtools. Reads reprocessed by TCRdb are summarized as one entry per CDR3 protein sequence, and DNA is absent. The V and J calls were not made by the authors but by TCRdb's processing. For this sample, the table gives about 38,000 distinct CDR3 sequences. Jointly, the top ten make up 14% of the sample.

Inclusive of the bounding cysteine and phenylalanine, the CDR3 is 15 residues long. No DNA is given. The sample belongs to a study of CXCR3-negative and CXCR3-positive naive CD8 T cells (dated by TCRdb to the late 2010s). As for the study more broadly: Approximately 140 million TRB reads were obtained in total, roughly 1.5 +/- 0.3 million reads per library. The diversity and physicochemical repertoire analyses included roughly ten donors pooled from two independent experiments. For the TRBV-TRBJ cluster analysis, the naive subsets came from about five donors, while the memory cells came from 3 donors. Study-wide findings and limitations: Both naive subsets had comparably high repertoire diversity, while memory CD8+ T cells had much lower repertoire diversity. Because CXCR3 expression was partially decreased after cryopreservation, freshly isolated PBMCs were used for most assays. TRBV-TRBJ usage was similar between naive CXCR3-negative and CXCR3-positive cells from the same donor, while memory cells showed distinct patterns. Because surface CD5, which is linked to self-reactivity in mice, was comparable between the naive subsets, TCR interaction strength was also inferred from TRB CDR3 physicochemical properties.

The chain uses TRBV12-3 or TRBV12-4 and TRBJ1-5. The receptor was derived from a human donor in good health. Some clones in this sample may be carry-over from other donors' samples. Sequencing input: memory CD8+ T cells from blood. This sample's cell subset or site label indicates: conventional CD8+ memory T cells (TMEM), sorted as controls. The CDR3 protein sequence reads: CASSLNRELNQPQHF.